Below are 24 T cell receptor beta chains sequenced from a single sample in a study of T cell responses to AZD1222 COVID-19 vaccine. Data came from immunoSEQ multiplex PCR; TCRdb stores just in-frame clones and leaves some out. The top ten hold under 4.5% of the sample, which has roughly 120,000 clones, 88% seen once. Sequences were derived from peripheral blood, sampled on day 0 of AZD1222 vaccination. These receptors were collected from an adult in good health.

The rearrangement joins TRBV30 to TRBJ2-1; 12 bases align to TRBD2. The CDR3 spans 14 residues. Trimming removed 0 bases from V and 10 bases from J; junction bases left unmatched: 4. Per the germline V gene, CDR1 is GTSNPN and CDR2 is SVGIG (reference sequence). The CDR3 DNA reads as TGTGCCTGGAGTGTAAGCCTAGCGGGAGGGGAGCAGTTCTTC. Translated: CAWSVSLAGGEQFF.

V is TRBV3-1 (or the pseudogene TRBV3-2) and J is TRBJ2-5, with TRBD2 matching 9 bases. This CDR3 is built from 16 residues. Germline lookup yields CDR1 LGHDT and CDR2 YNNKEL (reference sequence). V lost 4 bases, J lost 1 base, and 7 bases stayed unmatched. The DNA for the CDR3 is TGTGCCAGCAGCCCCAGACTAGCGGACCCCCAAGAGACCCAGTACTTC. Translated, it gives CASSPRLADPQETQYF.

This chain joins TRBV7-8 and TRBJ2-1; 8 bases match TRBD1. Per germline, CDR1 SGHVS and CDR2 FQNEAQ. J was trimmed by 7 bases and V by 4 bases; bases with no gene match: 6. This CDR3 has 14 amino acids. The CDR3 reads CASSSSGGVNEQFF. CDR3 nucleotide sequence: TGTGCCAGCAGCTCCTCAGGGGGCGTAAATGAGCAGTTCTTC.

Here the CDR3 reads CASSQVQADTQYF. The CDR3 region has the DNA TGTGCCAGCAGCCAAGTTCAAGCAGATACGCAGTATTTT. The V and J genes are TRBV3-1 (or the pseudogene TRBV3-2) and TRBJ2-3; D ambiguous. Trimming pared 1 base from V and 4 bases from J, leaving 6 bases between. Germline V lookup: CDR1 LGHDT, CDR2 YNNKEL (reference sequence). CDR3 length: 13 residues.

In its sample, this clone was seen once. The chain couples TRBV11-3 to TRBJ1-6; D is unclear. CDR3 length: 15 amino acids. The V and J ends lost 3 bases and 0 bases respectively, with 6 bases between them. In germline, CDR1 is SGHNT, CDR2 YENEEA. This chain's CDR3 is CASSFGSSYNSPLHF. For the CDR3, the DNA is TGTGCCAGCAGCTTTGGGTCCTCCTATAATTCACCCCTCCACTTT.

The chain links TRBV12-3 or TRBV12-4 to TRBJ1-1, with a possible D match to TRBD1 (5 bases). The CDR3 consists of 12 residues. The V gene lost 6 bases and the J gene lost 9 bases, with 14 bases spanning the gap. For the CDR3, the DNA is TGTGCCAGCAGCGAGTGGGACTCCAAAGCTTTCTTT. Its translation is CASSEWDSKAFF.

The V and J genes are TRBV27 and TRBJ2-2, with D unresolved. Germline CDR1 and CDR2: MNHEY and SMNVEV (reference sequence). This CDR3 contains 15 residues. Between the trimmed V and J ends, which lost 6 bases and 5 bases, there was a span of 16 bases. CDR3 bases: TGTGCCAGCAGCCAAACAGTGGCGTGGACCGGGGAGCTGTTTTTT. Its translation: CASSQTVAWTGELFF.

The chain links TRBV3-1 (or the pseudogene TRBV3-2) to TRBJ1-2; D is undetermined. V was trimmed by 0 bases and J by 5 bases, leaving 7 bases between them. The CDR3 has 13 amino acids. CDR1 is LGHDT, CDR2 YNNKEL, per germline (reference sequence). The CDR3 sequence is CASSQDLAYGYTF. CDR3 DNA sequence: TGTGCCAGCAGCCAAGATCTGGCGTATGGCTACACCTTC.

The CDR3 nucleotides are TGTGCCAGCAGCCTGACAGGGGGCGGCACTGAAGCTTTCTTT. Encoded protein: CASSLTGGGTEAFF. The chain is built from TRBV7-2 and TRBJ1-1, with 10 bases matching TRBD1. The V gene's germline CDR1 is SGHTA and CDR2 FQGNSA. There are 14 residues in the CDR3. Trimming took 5 bases from V and 4 from J; bases not matched to a gene: 4.

The CDR3 here is CASSPNVQGAEAQQYF. DNA of the CDR3: TGTGCCAGCTCACCAAACGTTCAGGGGGCGGAAGCTCAGCAGTACTTC. V and J are TRBV18 and TRBJ2-7; 8 nucleotides agree with TRBD1. The CDR3 has 16 amino acids. Trimming cost V 2 bases and J 8 bases; bases outside gene matches: 14. The germline gives CDR1 KGHSH, CDR2 LQKENI. Full variable domain (remainder filled in from reference TRBV18 and TRBJ2-7): NAGVMQNPRHLVRRRGQEARLRCSPMKGHSHVYWYRQLPEEGLKFMVYLQKENIIDESGMPKERFSAEFPKEGPSILRIQQVVRGDSAAYFCASSPNVQGAEAQQYFGPGTRLTVT.

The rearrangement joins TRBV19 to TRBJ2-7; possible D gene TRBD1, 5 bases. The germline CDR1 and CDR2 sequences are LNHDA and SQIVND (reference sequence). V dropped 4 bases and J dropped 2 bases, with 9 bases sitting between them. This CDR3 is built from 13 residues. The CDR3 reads CASSRTGPYEQYF. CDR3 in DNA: TGTGCCAGTAGTAGAACAGGCCCCTACGAGCAGTACTTC.

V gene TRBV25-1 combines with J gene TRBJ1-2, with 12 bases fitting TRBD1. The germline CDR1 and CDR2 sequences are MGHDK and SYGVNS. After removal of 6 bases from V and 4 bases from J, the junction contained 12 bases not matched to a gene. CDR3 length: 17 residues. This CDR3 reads CASSPSPGQGALYGYTF. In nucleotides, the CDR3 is TGTGCCAGCAGCCCTTCTCCGGGACAGGGGGCCCTCTATGGCTACACCTTC.

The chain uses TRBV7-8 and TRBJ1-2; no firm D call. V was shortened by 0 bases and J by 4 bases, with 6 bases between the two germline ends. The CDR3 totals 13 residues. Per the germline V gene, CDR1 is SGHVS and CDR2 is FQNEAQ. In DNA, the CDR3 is TGTGCCAGCAGCTTAGCGCTCAGCTATGGCTACACCTTC. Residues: CASSLALSYGYTF.

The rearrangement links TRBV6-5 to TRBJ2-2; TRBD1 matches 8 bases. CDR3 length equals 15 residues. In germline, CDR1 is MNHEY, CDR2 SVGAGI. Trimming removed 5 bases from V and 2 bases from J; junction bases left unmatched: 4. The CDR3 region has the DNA TGTGCCAGCAGTAGACAGGGGTCAAACACCGGGGAGCTGTTTTTT. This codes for CASSRQGSNTGELFF.

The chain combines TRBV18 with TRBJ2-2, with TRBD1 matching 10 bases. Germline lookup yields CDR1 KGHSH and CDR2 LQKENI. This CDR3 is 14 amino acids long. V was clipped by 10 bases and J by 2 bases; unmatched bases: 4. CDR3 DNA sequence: TGTGCCACCGACAGGGGGCAAAACACCGGGGAGCTGTTTTTT. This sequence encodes CATDRGQNTGELFF.

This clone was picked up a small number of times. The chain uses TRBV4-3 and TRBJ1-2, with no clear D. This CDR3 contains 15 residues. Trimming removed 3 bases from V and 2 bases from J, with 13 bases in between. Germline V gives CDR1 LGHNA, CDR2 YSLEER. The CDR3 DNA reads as TGCGCCAGCAGCCATTCTAAACGCGAAAACTATGGCTACACCTTC. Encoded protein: CASSHSKRENYGYTF.

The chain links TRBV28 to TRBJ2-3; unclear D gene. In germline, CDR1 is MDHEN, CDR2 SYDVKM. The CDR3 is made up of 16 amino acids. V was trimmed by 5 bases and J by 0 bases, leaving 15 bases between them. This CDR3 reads CASSLFRSASTDTQYF. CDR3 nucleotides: TGTGCCAGCAGTCTTTTTCGGTCTGCCAGCACAGATACGCAGTATTTT.

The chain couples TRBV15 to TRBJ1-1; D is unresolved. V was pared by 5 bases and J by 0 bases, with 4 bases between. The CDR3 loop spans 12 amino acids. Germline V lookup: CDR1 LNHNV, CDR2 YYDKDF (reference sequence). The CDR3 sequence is CATSDMNTEAFF. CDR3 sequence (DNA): TGTGCCACCAGCGACATGAACACTGAAGCTTTCTTT.

CDR3 DNA sequence: TGTGCCAGCAGCCGCCGGACAGGGGGAAACACCATATATTTT. As protein: CASSRRTGGNTIYF. The chain links TRBV11-3 to TRBJ1-3, with 8 positions matching TRBD1. Trimming at V came to 5 bases and at J to 4 bases, leaving 4 bases not matched to a gene. Germline V gene sequence: CDR1 SGHNT, CDR2 YENEEA. The CDR3 has 14 residues.

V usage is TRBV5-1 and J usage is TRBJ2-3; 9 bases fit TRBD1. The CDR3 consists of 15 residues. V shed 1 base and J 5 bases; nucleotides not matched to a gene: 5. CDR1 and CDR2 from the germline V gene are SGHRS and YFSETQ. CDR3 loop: CASSLRGQGLDTQYF. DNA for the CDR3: TGCGCCAGCAGCTTGAGGGGACAGGGATTAGATACGCAGTATTTT.

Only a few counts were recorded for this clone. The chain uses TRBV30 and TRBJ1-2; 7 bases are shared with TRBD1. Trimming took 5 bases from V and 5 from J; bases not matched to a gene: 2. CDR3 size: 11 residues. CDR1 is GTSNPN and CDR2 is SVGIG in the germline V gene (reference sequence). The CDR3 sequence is CAWGTVYGYTF. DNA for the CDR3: TGTGCCTGGGGGACAGTGTATGGCTACACCTTC.

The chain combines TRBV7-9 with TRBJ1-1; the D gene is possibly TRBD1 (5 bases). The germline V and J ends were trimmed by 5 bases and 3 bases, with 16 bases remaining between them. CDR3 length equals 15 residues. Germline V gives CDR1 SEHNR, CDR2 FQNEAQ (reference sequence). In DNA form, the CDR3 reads TGTGCCAGCAGCCCCCTTCTGATGGGGGACACTGAAGCTTTCTTT. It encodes CASSPLLMGDTEAFF.

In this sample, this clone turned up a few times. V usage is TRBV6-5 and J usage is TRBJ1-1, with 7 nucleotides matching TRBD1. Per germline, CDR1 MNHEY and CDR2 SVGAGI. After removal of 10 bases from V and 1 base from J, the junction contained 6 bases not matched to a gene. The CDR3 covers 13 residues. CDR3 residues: CATSWTGNTEAFF. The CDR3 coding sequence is TGTGCCACGTCCTGGACAGGGAACACTGAAGCTTTCTTT.

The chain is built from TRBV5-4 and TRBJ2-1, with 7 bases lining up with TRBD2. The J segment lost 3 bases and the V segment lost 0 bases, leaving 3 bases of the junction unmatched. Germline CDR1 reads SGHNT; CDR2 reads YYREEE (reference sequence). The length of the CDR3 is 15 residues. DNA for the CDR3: TGTGCCAGCAGCTTGGGCGGGGGAAACTACAATGAGCAGTTCTTC. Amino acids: CASSLGGGNYNEQFF. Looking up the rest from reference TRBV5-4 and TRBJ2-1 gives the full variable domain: ETGVTQSPTHLIKTRGQQVTLRCSSQSGHNTVSWYQQALGQGPQFIFQYYREEENGRGNFPPRFSGLQFPNYSSELNVNALELDDSALYLCASSLGGGNYNEQFFGPGTRLTVL.